The clone carrying this TCR beta chain occurred a few times. The antigen remains unidentified. The CDR3 is 14 amino acids. V was trimmed by 7 bases and J by 1 base, leaving 10 bases between them. The germline V gene encodes CDR1 MDHEN and CDR2 SYDVKM. Expressed TCRB transcripts were sequenced, since all the RNA that had been isolated was reverse transcribed. TCRdb's copy holds only in-frame clones and misses some; the assay was immunoSEQ multiplex PCR. Of under 300,000 clones listed, 27% were seen once; the top ten hold more than 3%. These data belong to a study of beta chain features in type 1 diabetes. Study overall: Healthy donors, compared against patients, showed similar age, gender and cell yields. General study findings and limits: Equally in patients and controls, PCR might preferentially amplify shorter templates. Moderate yet significant TCRB CDR3 shortening was seen in Type 1 diabetes patients in all four CD4+ subsets. Among type 1 diabetes patients, VDJ junctions had fewer insertions and more deletions.

The chain combines TRBV28 with TRBJ2-2; D unresolved. This TCR was sampled from a man under 40 in good health. Sequenced input: central memory CD4+ T cells from blood. The chain's CDR3 is CASILGLNTGELFF. CDR3 DNA sequence: TGTGCCAGCATCCTGGGGTTGAACACCGGGGAGCTGTTTTTT.